This T cell receptor beta chain originates from a study of molecular identifiers for immune sequencing clone quantification. CDR3 length equals 14 residues. In germline, CDR1 is LNHDA, CDR2 SQIVND (reference sequence). After removal of 1 base from V and 9 bases from J, the junction contained 7 bases not matched to a gene. Sorting selected naive CD8 T cells with a CD8+CD4-CCR7+CD45RA+ phenotype. Via MiXCR, TCRdb re-called the PCR reads, giving one row per CDR3 protein. There are about 510,000 distinct CDR3 sequences in the sample; about 26% occur only once, and 0.7% to 0.9% lies in the top ten. The receptor was derived from a human donor in good health. Some libraries in this study had Jurkat cell RNA spiked in. Sequenced sample: naive CD8+ T cells from blood, with Jurkat cell RNA spiked in. Subset defined: FACS-sorted CD8+CD4-CCR7+CD45RA+ naive T cells. This chain joins TRBV19 and TRBJ2-3; 7 bases match TRBD2. The CDR3 loop reads CASSIGASGPTQYF. CDR3 coding DNA: TGTGCCAGTAGTATAGGGGCTAGCGGCCCCACGCAGTATTTT.